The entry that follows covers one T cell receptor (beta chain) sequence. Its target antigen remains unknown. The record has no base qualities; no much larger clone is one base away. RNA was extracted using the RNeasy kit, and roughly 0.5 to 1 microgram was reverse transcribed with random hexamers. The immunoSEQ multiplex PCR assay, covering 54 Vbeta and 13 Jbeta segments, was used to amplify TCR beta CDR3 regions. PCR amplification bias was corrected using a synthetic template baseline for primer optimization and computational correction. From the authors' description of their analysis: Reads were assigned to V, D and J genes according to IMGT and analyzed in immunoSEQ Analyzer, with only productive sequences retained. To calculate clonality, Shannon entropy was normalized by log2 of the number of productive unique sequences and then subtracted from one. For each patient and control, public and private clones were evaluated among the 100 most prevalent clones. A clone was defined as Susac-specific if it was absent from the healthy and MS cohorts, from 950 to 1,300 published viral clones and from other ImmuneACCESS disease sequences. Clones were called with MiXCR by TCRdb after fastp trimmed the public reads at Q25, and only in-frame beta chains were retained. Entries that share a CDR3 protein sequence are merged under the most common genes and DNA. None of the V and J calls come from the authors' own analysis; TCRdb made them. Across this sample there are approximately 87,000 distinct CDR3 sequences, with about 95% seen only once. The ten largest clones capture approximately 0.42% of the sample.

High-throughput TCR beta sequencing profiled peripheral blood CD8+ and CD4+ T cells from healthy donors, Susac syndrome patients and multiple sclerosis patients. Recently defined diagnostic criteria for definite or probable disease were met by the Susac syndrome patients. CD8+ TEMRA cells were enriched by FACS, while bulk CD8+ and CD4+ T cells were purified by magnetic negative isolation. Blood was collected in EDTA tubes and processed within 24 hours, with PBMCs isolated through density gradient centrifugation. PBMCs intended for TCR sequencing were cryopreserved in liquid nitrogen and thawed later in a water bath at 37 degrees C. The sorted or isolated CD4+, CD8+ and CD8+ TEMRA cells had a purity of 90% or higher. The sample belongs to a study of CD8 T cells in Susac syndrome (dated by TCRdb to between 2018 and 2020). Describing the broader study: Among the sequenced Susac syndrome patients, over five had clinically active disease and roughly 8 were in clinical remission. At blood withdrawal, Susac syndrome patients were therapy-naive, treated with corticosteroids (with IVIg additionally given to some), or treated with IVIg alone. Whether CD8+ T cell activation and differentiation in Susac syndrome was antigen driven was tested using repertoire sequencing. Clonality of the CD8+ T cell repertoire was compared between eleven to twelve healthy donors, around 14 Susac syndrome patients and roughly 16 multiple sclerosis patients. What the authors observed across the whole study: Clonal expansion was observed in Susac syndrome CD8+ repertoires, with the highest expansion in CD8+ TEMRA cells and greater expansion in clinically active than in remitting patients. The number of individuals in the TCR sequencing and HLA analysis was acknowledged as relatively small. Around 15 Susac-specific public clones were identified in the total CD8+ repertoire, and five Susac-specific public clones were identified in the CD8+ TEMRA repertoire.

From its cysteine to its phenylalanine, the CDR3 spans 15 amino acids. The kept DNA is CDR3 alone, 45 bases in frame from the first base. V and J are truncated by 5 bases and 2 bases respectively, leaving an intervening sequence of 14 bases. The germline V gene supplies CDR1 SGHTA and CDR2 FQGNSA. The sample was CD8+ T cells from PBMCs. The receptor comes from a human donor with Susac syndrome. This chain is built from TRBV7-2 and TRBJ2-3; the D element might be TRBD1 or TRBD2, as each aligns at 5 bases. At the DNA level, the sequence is TGTGCCAGCAGCCCACGGGACGGGTACACAGATACGCAGTATTTT. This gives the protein CASSPRDGYTDTQYF. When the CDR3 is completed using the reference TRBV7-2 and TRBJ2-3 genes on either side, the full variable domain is GAGVSQSPSNKVTEKGKDVELRCDPISGHTALYWYRQSLGQGLEFLIYFQGNSAPDKSGLPSDRFSAERTGGSVSTLTIQRTQQEDSAVYLCASSPRDGYTDTQYFGPGTRLTVL.